This T cell receptor (beta chain) derives from a study of cytomegalovirus exposure and HLA in healthy donors. The CDR3 runs 17 residues. Germline values: CDR1 MDHEN, CDR2 SYDVKM. The V end was cut by 7 bases, the J end by 2 bases, with 21 bases between. PCR amplification relied on 60 Vbeta primers (plus 13 Jbeta primers). The data were produced by immunoSEQ multiplex PCR, yet TCRdb's version contains in-frame clones alone and is incomplete. This sample has almost 200,000 clones, with around 76% found just once. The rearrangement joins TRBV28 to TRBJ1-5; D not resolved. Input material: PBMCs. This sequence originates from a man aged 25-40 years in good health and CMV-seronegative. This CDR3 is CASTVRGVLYRNQPQHF. In DNA form, the CDR3 reads TGTGCCAGCACCGTACGGGGAGTACTATATCGCAATCAGCCCCAGCATTTT.